One and the same sample provided the 21 T cell receptor beta chains below, sequenced in a study of control samples from healthy donors and cancer patients. The protocol was immunoSEQ multiplex PCR, while the TCRdb copy is restricted to in-frame clones and leaves out a portion. The repertoire holds roughly 95,000 clones, with roughly 90% as singletons. The sequencing sample was made of blood. All receptors come from a human donor in good health. The donor label of this sample is uncertain.

V is TRBV30 and J is TRBJ2-3; no clear D gene. The CDR3 is 12 residues long. The V end lost 4 bases, the J end lost 0 bases, and 5 bases lay between the germline ends. Germline V gene data show CDR1 as GTSNPN and CDR2 as SVGIG (reference sequence). The CDR3 is CAWMLSTDTQYF. In DNA form, the CDR3 reads TGTGCCTGGATGCTAAGCACAGATACGCAGTATTTT.

The chain links TRBV2 to TRBJ1-5, with 9 bases fitting TRBD1. With 6 bases clipped from V and 5 bases from J, the junction kept 5 bases outside the gene matches. Germline CDR1 SNHLY, CDR2 FYNNEI. The CDR3 totals 14 residues. This CDR3 reads CASRTGGEDQPQHF. As DNA, the CDR3 is TGTGCCAGCAGGACAGGGGGGGAGGATCAGCCCCAGCATTTT.

The chain couples TRBV6-2 or TRBV6-3 to TRBJ1-1; TRBD1 agrees at 8 bases. J gave up 1 base and V 2 bases, and 6 bases lay outside the gene matches. This CDR3 region has 16 residues. Looked up from germline, CDR1 is MNHEY and CDR2 is SVGEGT. The CDR3 sequence is CASSYTLGQGNTEAFF. The CDR3 DNA reads TGTGCCAGCAGTTACACGCTAGGACAGGGGAACACTGAAGCTTTCTTT.

The V gene is TRBV9, the J gene TRBJ1-2; 10 positions agree with TRBD1. CDR3 length equals 16 residues. Germline trimming cut 0 bases from V and 4 bases from J; bases unmatched to any gene: 6. Looked up from germline, CDR1 is SGDLS and CDR2 is YYNGEE. The DNA of the CDR3 is TGTGCCAGCAGCGTAGGCTCGACAGGGGGCGGCTATGGCTACACCTTC. It is translated as CASSVGSTGGGYGYTF.

J is TRBJ1-2 and V is TRBV30; D might be TRBD1 (6 bases). Germline V lookup: CDR1 GTSNPN, CDR2 SVGIG (reference sequence). Between the trimmed V and J ends, which lost 5 bases and 0 bases, there was a span of 10 bases. This CDR3 has 13 amino acids. The CDR3 loop is CAWAQGSNYGYTF. The DNA for the CDR3 is TGTGCCTGGGCACAGGGTTCTAACTATGGCTACACCTTC.

The V call is TRBV9, the J call TRBJ2-2; D may be TRBD2 (7 bases). From germline, CDR1 is SGDLS and CDR2 YYNGEE. CDR3 size: 14 residues. Trimming removed 4 bases from V and 7 bases from J, with 14 bases in between. The CDR3 bases are TGTGCCAGCAGCAAACGGGGGGCTGACGGGGAGCTGTTTTTT. Translation: CASSKRGADGELFF.

The rearrangement uses TRBV7-6 and TRBJ1-6; 8 positions match TRBD1. Germline V gives CDR1 SGHVS, CDR2 FNYEAQ. This CDR3 has 15 residues. V shed 5 bases, J shed 4 bases, and the junction held 4 bases outside the gene matches. The CDR3 nucleotides read TGTGCCAGCAGCCTTGGGGACAGGTATAATTCACCCCTCCACTTT. Translating it yields CASSLGDRYNSPLHF.

The chain links TRBV27 to TRBJ2-5; possibly TRBD2 for D (6 bases). The V end lost 2 bases, the J end lost 5 bases, and 12 bases lay between the germline ends. The germline V gene encodes CDR1 MNHEY and CDR2 SMNVEV (reference sequence). This CDR3 is built from 14 residues. As DNA, the CDR3 is TGTGCCAGCAGTTTACGGGGCGGGGAGGAGACCCAGTACTTC. Its translation is CASSLRGGEETQYF.

The J gene is TRBJ1-2, the V gene TRBV7-2, with 9 positions matching TRBD1. This CDR3 spans 15 amino acids. Germline V gene sequence: CDR1 SGHTA, CDR2 FQGNSA. Losses at the gene ends were 5 bases for V and 6 bases for J; bases not matched to a gene: 10. CDR3 sequence reads: CASSTQGAVMDGYTF. The DNA for the CDR3 is TGTGCCAGCAGCACACAGGGGGCAGTTATGGATGGCTACACCTTC.

The chain has TRBV30 and TRBJ1-6, with no clear D. This CDR3 contains 15 residues. CDR1 and CDR2 (germline): GTSNPN, SVGIG (reference sequence). V was shortened by 5 bases and J by 9 bases, with 20 bases between the two germline ends. CDR3 in amino acids: CAWETGGGQGSPLHF. The CDR3, as DNA: TGTGCCTGGGAGACGGGCGGTGGGCAAGGTTCACCCCTCCACTTT.

The chain employs TRBV5-1 and TRBJ2-6; 8 bases line up with TRBD2. Germline V CDR1 and CDR2: SGHRS, YFSETQ. This CDR3 comprises 17 residues. Unmatched junction bases numbered 2, after V lost 0 bases and J lost 0 bases. The CDR3 region is CASSLVAGGSGANVLTF. DNA for the CDR3: TGCGCCAGCAGCTTGGTGGCGGGGGGCTCTGGGGCCAACGTCCTGACTTTC.

This clone was recorded once. This sequence joins TRBV6-5 and TRBJ1-6, with D maybe TRBD1 (6 bases). V lost 9 bases and J lost 12, with 24 bases in between. The CDR3 runs to 15 residues. Germline V CDR1 and CDR2: MNHEY, SVGAGI. Written as DNA, the CDR3 is TGTGCCAGTATTACCCGGGGGCAGGGACGTGGACCCCTCCACTTT. This sequence encodes CASITRGQGRGPLHF.

The CDR3 region is CASSWDRDTEAFF. CDR3 nucleotides: TGTGCCAGCAGTTGGGACCGGGATACTGAAGCTTTCTTT. The V gene is TRBV27, the J gene TRBJ1-1; tentative D call: TRBD1 (5 bases). Germline CDR1 is MNHEY and CDR2 is SMNVEV (reference sequence). The ends were cut back, 4 bases at V and 5 bases at J, with 11 bases in the middle. There are 13 residues in the CDR3.

The chain couples TRBV6-6 to TRBJ2-3; maybe TRBD1 (6 bases). In germline, CDR1 is MNHNY, CDR2 SVGAGI (reference sequence). V was pared by 4 bases and J by 2 bases, with 10 bases between. This CDR3 spans 14 amino acids. For the CDR3, the DNA is TGTGCCAGCAGTTCAGGGGAGTACACAGATACGCAGTATTTT. This translates into CASSSGEYTDTQYF.

This clone has just a few counts. This chain connects TRBV11-2 to TRBJ2-5, with TRBD2 identical over 8 bases. Germline-derived CDR1 and CDR2 are SGHAT and FQNNGV. V shed 5 bases and J 5 bases; nucleotides not matched to a gene: 10. The CDR3 has 15 amino acids. In DNA form, the CDR3 reads TGTGCCAGCAGCAGACCGGGACTAGTAGGGGAGACCCAGTACTTC. This gives the protein CASSRPGLVGETQYF.

The chain recombines TRBV7-2 with TRBJ2-2, with 10 bases identical to TRBD2. The CDR3 totals 18 residues. The germline gives CDR1 SGHTA, CDR2 FQGNSA. The junction had 8 bases not matched to a gene; V was cut back by 3 bases and J by 1 base. The chain's CDR3 is CASSFRSGGAGNTGELFF. The CDR3 DNA reads as TGTGCCAGCAGCTTCCGGAGCGGGGGGGCAGGGAACACCGGGGAGCTGTTTTTT.

The chain uses TRBV20-1 and TRBJ2-6; no reliable D call. The CDR3 consists of 15 residues. Trimming cost V 3 bases and J 3 bases, with 12 bases left between them. Germline lookup yields CDR1 DFQATT and CDR2 SNEGSKA (reference sequence). CDR3 in amino acids: CSASNPRGGANVLTF. CDR3 DNA: TGCAGTGCTAGTAACCCGAGAGGTGGGGCCAACGTCCTGACTTTC.

The CDR3 sequence: CASSVGLAGGEETQYF. CDR3 DNA: TGTGCCAGCAGCGTAGGTCTAGCGGGGGGAGAAGAGACCCAGTACTTC. The chain has TRBV9 and TRBJ2-5; 11 nucleotides align to TRBD2. The CDR3 sequence is 16 residues long. Per the germline V gene, CDR1 is SGDLS and CDR2 is YYNGEE. Unmatched junction bases numbered 4, after V lost 0 bases and J lost 3 bases. Looking up the rest from reference TRBV9 and TRBJ2-5 gives the full variable domain: DSGVTQTPKHLITATGQRVTLRCSPRSGDLSVYWYQQSLDQGLQFLIQYYNGEERAKGNILERFSAQQFPDLHSELNLSSLELGDSALYFCASSVGLAGGEETQYFGPGTRLLVL.

The J gene is TRBJ2-1, the V gene TRBV6-5, with D possibly being TRBD1 (5 bases). The CDR3 consists of 14 residues. V lost 8 bases and J 6 bases, leaving 17 bases between the germline ends. From germline, CDR1 is MNHEY and CDR2 SVGAGI. This CDR3 reads CASADSNRRNEQFF. The CDR3 region has the DNA TGTGCCAGCGCTGACAGCAACCGGCGCAATGAGCAGTTCTTC.

This chain connects TRBV18 to TRBJ2-1; D possibly uses TRBD1 or TRBD2 (6 bases each). From germline, CDR1 is KGHSH and CDR2 LQKENI. Trimming left V 5 bases short and J 6 bases short, with 17 bases between. The CDR3 sequence is 15 residues long. Here the CDR3 reads CASSAGHPSGNEQFF. For the CDR3, the DNA is TGTGCCAGCTCAGCGGGACACCCAAGTGGCAATGAGCAGTTCTTC.

The chain couples TRBV12-3 or TRBV12-4 to TRBJ1-2; no firm D call. This CDR3 spans 12 amino acids. Trimming stripped 2 bases from V and 7 bases from J, with 8 bases between. The CDR3 DNA is TGTGCCAGCAGTTTAACGGGTAGTGGCTACACCTTC. Its protein is CASSLTGSGYTF.